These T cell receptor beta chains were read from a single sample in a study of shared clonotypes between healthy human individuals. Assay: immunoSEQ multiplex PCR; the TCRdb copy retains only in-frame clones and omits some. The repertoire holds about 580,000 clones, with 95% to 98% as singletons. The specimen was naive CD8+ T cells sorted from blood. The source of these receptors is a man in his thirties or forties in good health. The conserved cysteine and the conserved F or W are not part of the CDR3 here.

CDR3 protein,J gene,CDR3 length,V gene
ASSQGEGFGETQY,TRBJ2-5,13,TRBV4-1
ASSLVPNNEQF,TRBJ2-1,11,TRBV5-1
ASSLGGDTQY,TRBJ2-3,10,TRBV11-2
ATSSLNYRAGGYT,TRBJ1-2,13,TRBV15
ASSSDDGHGYEQY,TRBJ2-7,13,TRBV7-9
ASSPWTSGGYEQY,TRBJ2-7,13,TRBV27
ASSLGQGLYEQY,TRBJ2-7,12,TRBV5-1
SVTGGTYNEQF,TRBJ2-1,11,TRBV29-1
ASSSDPTDTQY,TRBJ2-3,11,TRBV7-7
ASSLGAGPYEQY,TRBJ2-7,12,TRBV11-2
ASSYRQDYEQY,TRBJ2-7,11,TRBV6-5
ASSLDYGNEQF,TRBJ2-1,11,TRBV27
ASSPIDRPYEQY,TRBJ2-7,12,TRBV5-4
ASSPGLAREQF,TRBJ2-1,11,TRBV7-9
ASRVGGTTEAF,TRBJ1-1,11,TRBV11-2
ASSTGPVHYEQY,TRBJ2-7,12,TRBV7-9
ASSAGPGTNTEAF,TRBJ1-1,13,TRBV9
SAILQETQY,TRBJ2-5,9,TRBV20-1
ATSRGSRDTQY,TRBJ2-3,11,TRBV15
ASSLVPVAEAF,TRBJ1-1,11,TRBV14
ASSQTSNEQF,TRBJ2-1,10,TRBV7-6
SVSTSGNSYNEQF,TRBJ2-1,13,TRBV29-1
ASSHPGTASEAF,TRBJ1-1,12,TRBV25-1
ATSPWRTLNSNQPQH,TRBJ1-5,15,TRBV15
AISDPGTSGKGSTDTQY,TRBJ2-3,17,TRBV10-3
ASSSELAAYNEQF,TRBJ2-1,13,TRBV7-9
ASSTPGQQETQY,TRBJ2-5,12,TRBV27
ASSWGEREEVEQF,TRBJ2-1,13,TRBV5-1
ASSLAPGRETQY,TRBJ2-5,12,TRBV11-2
ASSSGQAPYEQY,TRBJ2-7,12,TRBV11-3
ASSLGQEDEQF,TRBJ2-1,11,TRBV13